The present entry profiles one T cell receptor (beta chain) with its context. What it binds is not known. This sample is part of a study of prognosis after radiotherapy for stage I lung cancer. The wider study: Distant metastases were recorded in several patients after radiotherapy, at a median of around seven months, and no significant progression was recorded in under 16. Findings and limits, study-wide: Reduced Shannon entropy following stereotactic body radiation therapy was recorded in patients who developed distant metastases.

Two-round multiplex PCR amplified TCR beta CDR3 from genomic DNA. Amplification in first-round PCR relied on primers specific to each TRBV and TRBJ gene. One entry per CDR3 protein results from TCRdb running MiXCR on the multiplex PCR reads. Of about 51,000 distinct CDR3 sequences listed, about a third are singletons. This receptor was obtained from a donor over 45 with non-small cell lung cancer. Sequences were derived from PBMCs, sampled before or after stereotactic body radiation therapy (not recorded which).

CDR3 residues: CASILAGGLHYGYTF. The CDR3 DNA is TGTGCCAGCATCCTGGCCGGTGGCCTCCACTATGGCTACACCTTC. The chain couples TRBV5-5 to TRBJ1-2, with D hard to call. V lost 6 bases and J lost 3, with 18 bases in between. This CDR3 has 15 residues. Per germline, CDR1 SGHKS and CDR2 YYEKEE (reference sequence).